A single sample is the source of the 25 T cell receptor beta chains below, sequenced in a study of T cell responses to AZD1222 COVID-19 vaccine. Repertoires were generated with immunoSEQ multiplex PCR, while TCRdb's copy carries only in-frame clones and drops some. The table includes about 130,000 clones, 75% to 90% detected once. The sample was peripheral blood, taken on day 0 of AZD1222 vaccination. These receptor sequences come from an adult in good health.

The chain joins TRBV15 to TRBJ2-5, with 10 positions matching TRBD2. CDR1 and CDR2 from the germline V gene are LNHNV and YYDKDF (reference sequence). V dropped 1 base and J dropped 1; count of bases not matched to a gene: 3. The CDR3 loop spans 16 amino acids. The CDR3 coding sequence is TGTGCCACCAGCAGAGGTAGCGGGGGGCGCCAAGAGACCCAGTACTTC. It translates to CATSRGSGGRQETQYF.

The genes are TRBV12-3 or TRBV12-4 and TRBJ1-1, with unresolved D. The CDR3 has 13 amino acids. V shed 1 base and J shed 1 base, with 4 bases lying between them. CDR3: CASSLGENTEAFF. The CDR3 DNA reads as TGTGCCAGCAGTTTAGGAGAGAACACTGAAGCTTTCTTT.

The gene calls are TRBV3-1 (or the pseudogene TRBV3-2) and TRBJ2-2; D is possibly TRBD2 (7 bases). The CDR3 sequence is 16 residues long. CDR1 and CDR2 from the germline V gene are LGHDT and YNNKEL (reference sequence). Trimming shortened V by 2 bases and J by 5 bases, and 15 bases separated the two germline ends. The CDR3 region is CASSQSGGLRTGELFF. In DNA, the CDR3 is TGTGCCAGCAGCCAATCGGGGGGCCTAAGGACCGGGGAGCTGTTTTTT.

The rearrangement joins TRBV7-2 to TRBJ2-5, with 7 nucleotides matching TRBD1. Germline V gives CDR1 SGHTA, CDR2 FQGNSA. V shed 3 bases and J 4 bases; nucleotides not matched to a gene: 8. The CDR3 contains 15 residues. CDR3 nucleotide sequence: TGTGCCAGCAGCTTGAGGGGGCCGGGAACAGAGACCCAGTACTTC. This translates into CASSLRGPGTETQYF.

The J gene is TRBJ2-2, the V gene TRBV19, with 9 bases lining up with TRBD1. CDR1 and CDR2 from the germline V gene are LNHDA and SQIVND (reference sequence). Germline trimming cut 3 bases from V and 4 bases from J; bases unmatched to any gene: 6. CDR3 length: 16 amino acids. The DNA for the CDR3 is TGTGCCAGTAGTATCTTGAGGGGACAGGGCACCGGGGAGCTGTTTTTT. The encoded protein is CASSILRGQGTGELFF.

This clone has a handful of counts. The chain links TRBV27 to TRBJ1-1, with 7 nucleotides matching TRBD1. This CDR3 has 17 amino acids. The germline CDR1 and CDR2 sequences are MNHEY and SMNVEV (reference sequence). V gave up 1 base and J gave up 10 bases; unmatched junction bases: 18. The CDR3 protein is CASSLFFRDSGPSGAFF. CDR3 DNA: TGTGCCAGCAGTTTATTCTTCCGGGACAGCGGACCCTCTGGAGCTTTCTTT.

The chain has TRBV5-1 and TRBJ2-1; 7 bases align to TRBD2. Germline lookup yields CDR1 SGHRS and CDR2 YFSETQ. The CDR3 length is 14 residues. Germline trimming cut 2 bases from V and 8 bases from J; bases unmatched to any gene: 7. The CDR3 bases are TGCGCCAGCAGCTTCGGCGGGGGTGCCGATGAGCAGTTCTTC. Translation gives CASSFGGGADEQFF.

The rearrangement links TRBV7-9 to TRBJ1-6; maybe TRBD1 (6 bases). The ends were cut back, 3 bases at V and 10 bases at J, with 7 bases in the middle. The germline V gene has CDR1 SEHNR and CDR2 FQNEAQ (reference sequence). The length of the CDR3 is 12 residues. The CDR3 nucleotides are TGTGCCAGCAGCTTCAGGGGATCACCCCTCCACTTT. Its translation: CASSFRGSPLHF.

This chain connects TRBV18 to TRBJ1-5; 8 nucleotides match TRBD1. CDR3 size: 16 residues. Germline CDR1 and CDR2: KGHSH and LQKENI. V dropped 6 bases and J dropped 5; count of bases not matched to a gene: 12. This CDR3 reads CASSVDRGGSDQPQHF. Here the CDR3 DNA reads TGTGCCAGCTCGGTTGACAGGGGTGGGAGCGATCAGCCCCAGCATTTT.

V and J are TRBV6-5 and TRBJ1-2, with D unclear. Germline CDR1 MNHEY, CDR2 SVGAGI. This CDR3 has 13 residues. V lost 6 bases to trimming and J lost 5 bases, with 13 bases between them. CDR3: CASSSTPVYGYTF. The CDR3 DNA reads TGTGCCAGCAGCTCCACTCCAGTATATGGCTACACCTTC.

This clone was recorded only once. The CDR3 coding sequence is TGTGCCAGCAGTACAGGGGGCGAGGTTACTGAAGCTTTCTTT. This translates into CASSTGGEVTEAFF. The rearrangement uses TRBV27 and TRBJ1-1, with TRBD1 matching 9 bases. This CDR3 is built from 14 residues. V lost 5 bases, J lost 5 bases, and 6 bases stayed unmatched. Germline V lookup: CDR1 MNHEY, CDR2 SMNVEV (reference sequence).

The J gene is TRBJ1-4, the V gene TRBV5-1; D perhaps matches TRBD1 (5 bases). Germline CDR1 reads SGHRS; CDR2 reads YFSETQ. Trimming took 4 bases from V and 3 from J, leaving 13 bases between them. The CDR3 is made up of 15 amino acids. As DNA, the CDR3 is TGCGCCAGCAGCCCGACAGACAGCCCTAATGAAAAACTGTTTTTT. Its translation is CASSPTDSPNEKLFF.

The chain carries TRBV7-9 and TRBJ2-7; D unresolved. The germline CDR1 and CDR2 sequences are SEHNR and FQNEAQ (reference sequence). The CDR3 sequence is 15 residues long. V lost 1 base to trimming and J lost 0 bases, with 10 bases between them. As DNA, the CDR3 is TGTGCCAGCAGCTTAGTTGACTTGAGCTCCTACGAGCAGTACTTC. It encodes CASSLVDLSSYEQYF. Drawing the rest from reference TRBV7-9 and TRBJ2-7, the complete variable domain is DTGVSQNPRHKITKRGQNVTFRCDPISEHNRLYWYRQTLGQGPEFLTYFQNEAQLEKSRLLSDRFSAERPKGSFSTLEIQRTEQGDSAMYLCASSLVDLSSYEQYFGPGTRLTVT.

This chain uses TRBV10-3 with TRBJ2-3; TRBD1 matches at 12 bases. After removal of 10 bases from V and 5 bases from J, the junction contained 7 bases not matched to a gene. Germline-derived CDR1 and CDR2 are ENHRY and SYGVKD. This CDR3 region has 14 residues. The CDR3 coding sequence is TGTGCCAGCGCGCGGGACAGGGGGCAAGATACGCAGTATTTT. Encoded protein: CASARDRGQDTQYF.

This chain links TRBV25-1 with TRBJ1-2; weak D call: TRBD1 (5 bases). The CDR3 has 16 residues. Germline V CDR1 and CDR2: MGHDK, SYGVNS. V was pared by 0 bases and J by 8 bases, with 19 bases between. The CDR3 DNA sequence: TGTGCCAGCAGTGAATACGGGGGTCTAAGCTCTGACGGCTACACCTTC. It specifies CASSEYGGLSSDGYTF.

CDR3 sequence reads: CASSLFDHYGYTF. The CDR3 DNA follows: TGTGCCAGCAGCTTATTCGACCACTATGGCTACACCTTC. This chain links TRBV7-9 with TRBJ1-2; D unclear. In germline, CDR1 is SEHNR, CDR2 FQNEAQ (reference sequence). Trimming left V 2 bases short and J 3 bases short, with 7 bases between. The CDR3 extends over 13 amino acids.

This rearrangement joins TRBV9 to TRBJ2-5, with 7 bases aligning to TRBD2. The V gene's germline CDR1 is SGDLS and CDR2 YYNGEE. The CDR3 runs to 15 residues. Unmatched junction bases numbered 5, after V lost 0 bases and J lost 3 bases. CDR3 protein: CASSVEAGVKETQYF. The CDR3 nucleotides are TGTGCCAGCAGCGTAGAGGCGGGGGTAAAAGAGACCCAGTACTTC.

The chain links TRBV30 to TRBJ1-6, with D maybe TRBD1 (6 bases). The CDR3 is 14 residues long. The germline V and J ends were trimmed by 6 bases and 6 bases, with 15 bases remaining between them. The germline gives CDR1 GTSNPN, CDR2 SVGIG (reference sequence). Here the CDR3 reads CACTSQGFNSPLHF. The CDR3 DNA reads TGTGCCTGCACCTCACAGGGCTTTAATTCACCCCTCCACTTT.

The table lists this clone with a count of one. The rearrangement uses TRBV4-1 and TRBJ2-3; TRBD2 matches 8 bases. The CDR3 covers 17 residues. V lost 2 bases, J lost 4 bases, and 11 bases stayed unmatched. Germline-derived CDR1 and CDR2 are MGHRA and YSYEKL. As DNA, the CDR3 is TGCGCCAGCAGCCAATCTCAACAGCGGGGGAGGGCAGATACGCAGTATTTT. Translation: CASSQSQQRGRADTQYF.

The gene calls are TRBV29-1 and TRBJ1-2; no reliable D call. This CDR3 has 11 amino acids. From germline, CDR1 is SQVTM and CDR2 ANQGSEA. Trimming pared 5 bases from V and 1 base from J, leaving 5 bases between. The CDR3 nucleotides are TGCAGCGTTCCCGGTAACTATGGCTACACCTTC. Translated, it gives CSVPGNYGYTF.

This chain connects TRBV6-1 to TRBJ1-6; weak D call: TRBD1 (5 bases). V was pared by 3 bases and J by 9 bases, with 12 bases between. The CDR3 sequence is 14 residues long. CDR1 and CDR2 (germline): MNHNS, SASEGT. CDR3 sequence (DNA): TGTGCCAGCAGTGAGCGGCAGGGAGGTTCACCCCTCCACTTT. It specifies CASSERQGGSPLHF.

J is TRBJ2-4 and V is TRBV19, with TRBD2 matching over 7 bases. This CDR3 has 18 residues. Trimming cost V 2 bases and J 0 bases; bases outside gene matches: 10. Germline CDR1 reads LNHDA; CDR2 reads SQIVND (reference sequence). CDR3 sequence reads: CASSISGGGDLAKNIQYF. The CDR3 DNA follows: TGTGCCAGTAGTATAAGTGGTGGGGGGGACCTAGCCAAAAACATTCAGTACTTC.

V is TRBV6-5 and J is TRBJ2-4; D is unclear. CDR1 is MNHEY and CDR2 is SVGAGI in the germline V gene. V lost 7 bases and J 2 bases, leaving 15 bases between the germline ends. CDR3 length: 15 amino acids. CDR3 sequence reads: CASTPVGYTKNIQYF. DNA for the CDR3: TGTGCCAGCACCCCGGTGGGGTATACCAAAAACATTCAGTACTTC.

The rearrangement joins TRBV2 to TRBJ1-4, with unresolved D. CDR1 is SNHLY, CDR2 FYNNEI, per germline. The CDR3 covers 15 residues. V gave up 7 bases and J gave up 7 bases, with 19 bases separating them. The DNA of the CDR3 is TGTGCCAGCACCAGAAACGGGCCTGGTGGTGAAAAACTGTTTTTT. Its translation: CASTRNGPGGEKLFF.

The genes are TRBV12-3 or TRBV12-4 and TRBJ1-1; D not resolved. The CDR3 runs to 12 residues. Trimming shortened V by 8 bases and J by 1 base, and 8 bases separated the two germline ends. The CDR3 region has the DNA TGTGCCAGCGGTGTGGAGAACACTGAAGCTTTCTTT. Translated, it gives CASGVENTEAFF.